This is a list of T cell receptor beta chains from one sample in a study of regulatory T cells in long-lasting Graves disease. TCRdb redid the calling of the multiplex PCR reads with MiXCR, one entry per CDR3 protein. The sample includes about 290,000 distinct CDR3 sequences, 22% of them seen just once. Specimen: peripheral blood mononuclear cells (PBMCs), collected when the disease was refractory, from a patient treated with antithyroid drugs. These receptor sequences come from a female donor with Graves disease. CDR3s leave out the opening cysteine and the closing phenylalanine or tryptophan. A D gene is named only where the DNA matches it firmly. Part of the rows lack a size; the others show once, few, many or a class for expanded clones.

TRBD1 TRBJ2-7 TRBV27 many ASSLQGADSYEQY
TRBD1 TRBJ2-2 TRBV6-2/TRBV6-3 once ASRPTGDTGELF
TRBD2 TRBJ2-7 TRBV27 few ASRDVAGGPHEQY
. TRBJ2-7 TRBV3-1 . ASSPIDRLGGLCYEQY
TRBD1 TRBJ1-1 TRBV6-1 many ASSPKVFPGQGRLTEAF
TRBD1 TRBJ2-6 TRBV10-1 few ASSPGQGSGANVLT
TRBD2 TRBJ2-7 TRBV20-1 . SARGSPAGGRHEQY
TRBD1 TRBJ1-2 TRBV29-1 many SVAMGQGSYGYT
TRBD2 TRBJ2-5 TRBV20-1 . STPGLAGEETQY
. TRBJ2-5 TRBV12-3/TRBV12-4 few ASSPLRAKGPQY
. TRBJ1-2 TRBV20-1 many SARDFFAGSDNYGYT
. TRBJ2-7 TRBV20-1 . SAEVPGGFYEQY
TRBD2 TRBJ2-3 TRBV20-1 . SAGTSGRAPDTQY
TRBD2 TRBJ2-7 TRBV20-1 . SAGGTSGSDEQY
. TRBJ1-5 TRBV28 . ASSFLTGINQPQH
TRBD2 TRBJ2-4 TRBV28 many ASSYAGLAGGRAKNIQY